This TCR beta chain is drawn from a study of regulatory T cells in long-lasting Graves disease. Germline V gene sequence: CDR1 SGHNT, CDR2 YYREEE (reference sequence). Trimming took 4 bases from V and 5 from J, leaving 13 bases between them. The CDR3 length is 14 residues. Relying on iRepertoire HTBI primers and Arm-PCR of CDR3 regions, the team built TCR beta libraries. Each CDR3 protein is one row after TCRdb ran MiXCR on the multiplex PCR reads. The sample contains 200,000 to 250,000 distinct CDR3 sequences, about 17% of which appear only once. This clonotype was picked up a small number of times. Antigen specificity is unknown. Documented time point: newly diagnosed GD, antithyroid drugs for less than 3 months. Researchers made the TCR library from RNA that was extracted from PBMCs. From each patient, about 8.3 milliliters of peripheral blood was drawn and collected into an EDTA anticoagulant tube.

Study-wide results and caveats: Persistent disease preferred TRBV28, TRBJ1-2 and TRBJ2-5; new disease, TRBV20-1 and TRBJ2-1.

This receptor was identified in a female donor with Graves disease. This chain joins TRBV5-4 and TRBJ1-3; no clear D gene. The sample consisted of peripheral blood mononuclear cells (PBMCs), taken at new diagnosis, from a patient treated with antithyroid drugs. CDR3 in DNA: TGTGCCAGCAGCCCCGCGGGAGTTAGAAACACCATATATTTT. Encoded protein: CASSPAGVRNTIYF.